This passage covers 6 T cell receptor beta chains from one sample sequenced in a study of cytomegalovirus exposure and HLA in healthy donors. The PCR employed 60 Vbeta primers together with 13 Jbeta primers. The repertoire was sequenced with immunoSEQ multiplex PCR; TCRdb's copy has only in-frame clones and lacks some. The profile covers some 120,000 clones, with 65% to 75% appearing a single time and around 5% taken by the ten largest. Sequenced: PBMCs. The receptors derive from a man aged 25-45 years in good health and CMV-seropositive.

The rearrangement links TRBV7-6 to TRBJ2-3; D might be TRBD2 (5 bases). The V gene's germline CDR1 is SGHVS and CDR2 FNYEAQ. The CDR3 length is 15 residues. V lost 0 bases to trimming and J lost 1 base, with 8 bases between them. The CDR3 nucleotides read TGTGCCAGCAGCTTAGCGCACGGGGGCACAGATACGCAGTATTTT. Amino acids: CASSLAHGGTDTQYF. Full variable domain (outside the CDR3, taken from reference TRBV7-6 and TRBJ2-3): GAGVSQSPRYKVTKRGQDVALRCDPISGHVSLYWYRQALGQGPEFLTYFNYEAQQDKSGLPNDRFSAERPEGSISTLTIQRTEQRDSAMYRCASSLAHGGTDTQYFGPGTRLTVL.

The chain recombines TRBV6-5 with TRBJ1-6, with D unclear. Germline lookup yields CDR1 MNHEY and CDR2 SVGAGI. The CDR3 spans 12 residues. V lost 5 bases to trimming and J lost 14 bases, with 13 bases between them. The CDR3 spells CASSPIAVALHF. Here the CDR3 DNA reads TGTGCCAGCAGTCCCATTGCGGTGGCCCTCCACTTT.

CDR3 nucleotide sequence: TGTGCCTGGAGCCAAATGGGGGGGCAAGCGTCACCCCTCCACTTT. Translated, it gives CAWSQMGGQASPLHF. The rearrangement uses TRBV30 and TRBJ1-6; tentative D call: TRBD1 (6 bases). This CDR3 spans 15 amino acids. V was pared by 3 bases and J by 10 bases, with 19 bases between. Germline V gene lookup returns CDR1 GTSNPN and CDR2 SVGIG (reference sequence). Full variable domain (remainder filled in from reference TRBV30 and TRBJ1-6): SQTIHQWPATLVQPVGSPLSLECTVEGTSNPNLYWYRQAAGRGLQLLFYSVGIGQISSEVPQNLSASRPQDRQFILSSKKLLLSDSGFYLCAWSQMGGQASPLHFGNGTRLTVT.

The rearrangement links TRBV12-2 to TRBJ2-7; the table assigns TRBD2, which was not confirmed against the DNA. TRBV12-2 is recorded as a pseudogene. The CDR3 loop spans 19 amino acids. CDR3 DNA: TGTGCAAGTCGCTTATATCGGACTAGCGGGGGCCTAAGCTCCTACGAGCAGTACTTC. Translating gives CASRLYRTSGGLSSYEQYF.

This clone was seen more than once but under ten times. V usage is TRBV30 and J usage is TRBJ1-5; possible D gene TRBD1, 5 bases. This CDR3 contains 13 residues. Trimming cost V 1 base and J 4 bases, with 8 bases left between them. Germline V gene sequence: CDR1 GTSNPN, CDR2 SVGIG (reference sequence). The CDR3 region is CAWSATGNQPQHF. The CDR3 DNA reads as TGTGCCTGGAGTGCTACAGGAAATCAGCCCCAGCATTTT.

The chain has TRBV15 and TRBJ2-7; TRBD1 agrees at 8 bases. The germline CDR1 and CDR2 sequences are LNHNV and YYDKDF (reference sequence). J was trimmed by 0 bases and V by 3 bases; bases with no gene match: 4. This CDR3 has 15 amino acids. The CDR3 region is CATSSRTGSSYEQYF. The CDR3 coding sequence is TGTGCCACCAGCAGTCGGACAGGGAGCTCCTACGAGCAGTACTTC.